This TCR beta chain is from a study of T cells after yellow fever vaccination (dated by TCRdb to about 2019). With regard to the full study: The SMART-Seq v4 Ultra Low Input RNA kit was used to prepare libraries from fractions with low cell numbers. To follow T-cell clones before and after both primary and booster YFV17D yellow fever vaccination, bulk TCR alpha and beta repertoires underwent longitudinal sequencing. Two healthy male donors, one aged 18 to 30 and one aged 30 to 40 years, were included in the cohort. Blood was collected at multiple timepoints before and after primary and secondary immunization, and bulk PBMC replicates and cell subsets were isolated. General conclusions and limits of the study: A small share of clonotypes occurred in both CD4 and CD8 compartments, likely arising from convergent recombination. The study included only two donors, which limits how far the findings can be generalized. After the booster, most of the clones that had expanded following primary vaccination were detected again (roughly 96% of CD4 and 80% to 90% of CD8), which suggests that memory was broadly maintained. Because abundant contaminating clonotypes from the bulk population could be contained in FACS-sorted repertoires, computational filtering was required. Compared with the primary T-cell response, the secondary T-cell response was weaker but faster, peaking on day 5 rather than day 15.

TCR cDNA was synthesized by 5'RACE template switching, which introduced a universal primer site and unique molecular identifiers. cDNA synthesis was primed from both the TCR alpha and TCR beta constant segments. Library amplification involved two PCR steps, and the second step added sample barcodes and sequencing adapters. Sequencing of libraries was done on Illumina HiSeq 2500 (2x100 bp) or NovaSeq (2x150 bp). Under the source paper's analysis protocol: Reads were demultiplexed and collapsed into UMI consensus sequences with MIGEC, and V(D)J alignment was performed with MiXCR. Using edgeR on replicate PBMC samples, clonotypes were called vaccine-responding if FDR was below 0.01 and the log2 fold change was above 5 up to day 15. Each bulk clonotype was labeled CD4 or CD8 based on which sequenced repertoire, CD4 or CD8, contained the clonotype at higher abundance. A clonotype counted as NS4B-specific if enriched at least 10-fold in dextramer-positive versus dextramer-negative fractions, with CD4-biased clonotypes left out. TCRdb applied fastp at Q25 and MiXCR to the public reads, then kept only in-frame beta chains. All rows with the same CDR3 protein become a single entry with the most common DNA and genes. What appears here as the V and J calls and clone size reflects TCRdb's work, not the paper's. A total of approximately 96,000 distinct CDR3 sequences appear in this sample, almost 9% of them only once. The ten largest clones represent around 16% of the sample.

This sample's treatment or condition label indicates: live attenuated yellow fever vaccine strain. PBMCs were isolated from peripheral blood using a standard Ficoll-Paque protocol. With anti-CD3 and anti-CD8 staining plus a dextramer loaded with the yellow fever NS4B epitope peptide, the researchers sorted epitope-specific CD8 T cells. TriZol was used to extract RNA from bulk PBMCs, from CD4 and CD8 fractions, and from dextramer-positive and dextramer-negative fractions. The table lists this clonotype with a few counts. One base away there is no much larger clone; base qualities are not given. V is shortened by 7 bases, J by 0 bases, and the region joining them spans 13 bases. Measured from the cysteine to the phenylalanine, the CDR3 is 14 residues long. Just the 42-base CDR3 DNA is kept, in frame starting at base 1.

This sequence originates from a man younger than 30 who received the YFV17D yellow fever vaccine. The chain was built from TRBV12-3 or TRBV12-4 and TRBJ2-7; TRBD2 might be the D gene, on 7 matching bases. Sequences were derived from CD8+ T cells not binding an NS4B(214-222) dextramer, sorted from PBMCs, sampled roughly 14 days after the first yellow fever vaccination. This specimen's cell subset or site label, interpreted: NS4B epitope dextramer-negative CD8 T cells. The sequenced DNA: TGTGCCAGCACTTTGGGGGGGCTCTCCTACGAGCAGTACTTC. This codes for CASTLGGLSYEQYF.